The clone carrying this T cell receptor (beta chain) has more than one count but fewer than ten. The data originate from a study of CD8+ T cells in alopecia areata. Sequencing used cDNA as its template, made by extracting RNA and reverse transcribing it. Assay: immunoSEQ multiplex PCR; the TCRdb copy retains only in-frame clones and omits some. This table holds a few hundred thousand clones, roughly two fifths found once. The treatment here: oral pan-JAK inhibitor, 5-10 mg twice daily. CDR1 SGHDT and CDR2 YYEEEE come from the germline V gene. CDR3 size: 16 residues. V was trimmed by 0 bases and J by 5 bases, leaving 15 bases between them.

The chain links TRBV5-6 to TRBJ1-5; weak D call: TRBD1 (6 bases). The starting material was CD4+ T cells sorted from blood, obtained around week 30, from a patient treated with tofacitinib. This TCR came from a human donor with alopecia areata. The CDR3 bases are TGTGCCAGCAGCTTGGGGCCCAGGGGCGAAGATCAGCCCCAGCATTTT. Encoded protein: CASSLGPRGEDQPQHF. Using reference TRBV5-6 and TRBJ1-5 for the parts outside the CDR3, the full variable domain is DAGVTQSPTHLIKTRGQQVTLRCSPKSGHDTVSWYQQALGQGPQFIFQYYEEEERQRGNFPDRFSGHQFPNYSSELNVNALLLGDSALYLCASSLGPRGEDQPQHFGDGTRLSIL.